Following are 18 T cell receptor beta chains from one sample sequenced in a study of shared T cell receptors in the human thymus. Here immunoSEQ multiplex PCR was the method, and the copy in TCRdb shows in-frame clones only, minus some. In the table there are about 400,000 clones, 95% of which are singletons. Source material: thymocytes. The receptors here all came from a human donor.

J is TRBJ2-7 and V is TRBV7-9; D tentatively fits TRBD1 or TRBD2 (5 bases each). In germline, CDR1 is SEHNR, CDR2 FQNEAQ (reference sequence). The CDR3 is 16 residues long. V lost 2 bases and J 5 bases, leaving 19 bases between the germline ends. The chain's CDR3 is CASSLQGRGRRDEQYF. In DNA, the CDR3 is TGTGCCAGCAGCTTACAGGGTCGGGGTCGCCGGGACGAGCAGTACTTC.

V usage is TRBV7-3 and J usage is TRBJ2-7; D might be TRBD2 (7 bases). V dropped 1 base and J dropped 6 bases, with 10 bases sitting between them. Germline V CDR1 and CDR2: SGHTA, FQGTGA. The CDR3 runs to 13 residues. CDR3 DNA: TGTGCCAGCAGCTTAAACAGGGAGGGCGAGCAGTACTTC. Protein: CASSLNREGEQYF.

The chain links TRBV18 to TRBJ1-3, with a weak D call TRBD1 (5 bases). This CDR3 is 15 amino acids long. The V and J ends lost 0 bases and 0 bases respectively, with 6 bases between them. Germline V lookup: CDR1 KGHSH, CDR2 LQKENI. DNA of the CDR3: TGTGCCAGCTCACCACCGGGGGTCTCTGGAAACACCATATATTTT. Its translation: CASSPPGVSGNTIYF.

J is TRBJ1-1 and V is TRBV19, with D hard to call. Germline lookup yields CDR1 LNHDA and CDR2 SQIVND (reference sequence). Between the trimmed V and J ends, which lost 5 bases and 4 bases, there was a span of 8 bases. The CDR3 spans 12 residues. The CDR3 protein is CASSATPTEAFF. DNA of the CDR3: TGTGCCAGTAGTGCTACCCCCACTGAAGCTTTCTTT.

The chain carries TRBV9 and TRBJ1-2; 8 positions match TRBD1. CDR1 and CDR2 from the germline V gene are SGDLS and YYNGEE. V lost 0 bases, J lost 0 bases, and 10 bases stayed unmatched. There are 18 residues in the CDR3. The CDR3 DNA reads TGTGCCAGCAGCGTAGGCAGATACCCGGGACAGGCTAACTATGGCTACACCTTC. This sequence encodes CASSVGRYPGQANYGYTF.

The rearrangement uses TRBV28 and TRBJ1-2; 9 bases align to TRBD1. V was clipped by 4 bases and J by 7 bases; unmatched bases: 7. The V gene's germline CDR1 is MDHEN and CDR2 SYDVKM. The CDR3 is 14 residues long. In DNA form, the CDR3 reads TGTGCCAGCAGTTGCCGGGACAGGGTGGCTGGCTACACCTTC. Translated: CASSCRDRVAGYTF.

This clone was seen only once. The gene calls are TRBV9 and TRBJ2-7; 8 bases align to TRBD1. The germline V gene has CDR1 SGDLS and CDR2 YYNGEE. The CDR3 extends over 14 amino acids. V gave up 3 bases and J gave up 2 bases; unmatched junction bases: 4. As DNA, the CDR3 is TGTGCCAGCAGCGGAAACAGGGGGACCTACGAGCAGTACTTC. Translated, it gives CASSGNRGTYEQYF.

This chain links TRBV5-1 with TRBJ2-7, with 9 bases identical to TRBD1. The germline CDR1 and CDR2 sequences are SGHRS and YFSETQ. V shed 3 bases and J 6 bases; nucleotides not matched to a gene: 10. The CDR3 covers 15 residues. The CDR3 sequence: CASSSSGQGPGEQYF. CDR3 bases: TGCGCCAGCAGCTCCTCCGGACAGGGGCCCGGCGAGCAGTACTTC.

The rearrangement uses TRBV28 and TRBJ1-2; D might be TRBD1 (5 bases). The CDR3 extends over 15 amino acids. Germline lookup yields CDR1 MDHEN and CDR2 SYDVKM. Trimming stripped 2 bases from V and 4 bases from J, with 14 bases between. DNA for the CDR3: TGTGCCAGCAGTTTACCCCAGACAGTTGGCTATGGCTACACCTTC. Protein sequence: CASSLPQTVGYGYTF.

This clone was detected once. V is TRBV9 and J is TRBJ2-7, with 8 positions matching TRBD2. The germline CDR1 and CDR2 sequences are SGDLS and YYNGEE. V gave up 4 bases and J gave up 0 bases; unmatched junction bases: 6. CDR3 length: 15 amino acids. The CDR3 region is CASSLTSDISYEQYF. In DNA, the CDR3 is TGTGCCAGCAGCCTGACTAGCGACATCTCCTACGAGCAGTACTTC.

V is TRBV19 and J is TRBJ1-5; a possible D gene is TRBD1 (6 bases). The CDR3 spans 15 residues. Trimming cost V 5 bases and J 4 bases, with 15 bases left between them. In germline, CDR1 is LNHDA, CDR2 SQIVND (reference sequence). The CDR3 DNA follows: TGTGCCAGTAGTCGAACGGGACAATGGAATCAGCCCCAGCATTTT. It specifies CASSRTGQWNQPQHF.

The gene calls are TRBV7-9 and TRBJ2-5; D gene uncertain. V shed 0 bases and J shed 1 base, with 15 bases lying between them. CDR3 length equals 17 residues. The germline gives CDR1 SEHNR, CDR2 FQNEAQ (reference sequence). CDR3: CASSLAAWRPIQETQYF. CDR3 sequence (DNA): TGTGCCAGCAGCTTAGCTGCTTGGCGGCCCATCCAAGAGACCCAGTACTTC.

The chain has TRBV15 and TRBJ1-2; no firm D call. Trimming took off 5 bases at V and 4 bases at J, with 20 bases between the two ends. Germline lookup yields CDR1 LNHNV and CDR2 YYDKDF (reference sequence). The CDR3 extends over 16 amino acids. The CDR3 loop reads CATSPPPGSGCYGYTF. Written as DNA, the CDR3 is TGTGCCACCAGCCCCCCCCCGGGGAGCGGGTGCTATGGCTACACCTTC.

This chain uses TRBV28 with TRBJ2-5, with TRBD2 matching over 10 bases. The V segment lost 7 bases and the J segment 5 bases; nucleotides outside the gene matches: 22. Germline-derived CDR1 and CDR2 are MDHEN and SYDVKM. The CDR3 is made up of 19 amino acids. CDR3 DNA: TGTGCCAGCACGGACAGGGAAACTGGGACTAGCGCGACGTGGGAGACCCAGTACTTC. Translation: CASTDRETGTSATWETQYF.

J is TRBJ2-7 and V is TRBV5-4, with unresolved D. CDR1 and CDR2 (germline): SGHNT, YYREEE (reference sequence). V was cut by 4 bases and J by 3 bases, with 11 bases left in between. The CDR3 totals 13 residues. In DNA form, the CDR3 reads TGTGCCAGCAGCCCAAAGGAAGGCTACGAGCAGTACTTC. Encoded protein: CASSPKEGYEQYF.

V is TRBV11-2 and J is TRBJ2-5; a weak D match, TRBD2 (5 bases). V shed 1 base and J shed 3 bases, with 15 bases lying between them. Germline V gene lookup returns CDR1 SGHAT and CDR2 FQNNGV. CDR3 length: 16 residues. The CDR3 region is CASSLAPGRAEETQYF. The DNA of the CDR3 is TGTGCCAGCAGCTTAGCCCCTGGGAGAGCCGAAGAGACCCAGTACTTC.

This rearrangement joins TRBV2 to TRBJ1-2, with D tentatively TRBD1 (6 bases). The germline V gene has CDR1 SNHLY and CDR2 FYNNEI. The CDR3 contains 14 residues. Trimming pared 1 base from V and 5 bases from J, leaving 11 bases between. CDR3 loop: CASSEERDTYGYTF. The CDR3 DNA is TGTGCCAGCAGTGAAGAGAGGGACACTTATGGCTACACCTTC.

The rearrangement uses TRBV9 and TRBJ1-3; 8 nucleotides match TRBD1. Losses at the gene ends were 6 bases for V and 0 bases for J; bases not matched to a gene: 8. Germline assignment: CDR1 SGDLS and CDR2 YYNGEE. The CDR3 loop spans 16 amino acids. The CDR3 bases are TGTGCCAGCACCAACCAGGGGGCCGGCTCTGGAAACACCATATATTTT. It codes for CASTNQGAGSGNTIYF.